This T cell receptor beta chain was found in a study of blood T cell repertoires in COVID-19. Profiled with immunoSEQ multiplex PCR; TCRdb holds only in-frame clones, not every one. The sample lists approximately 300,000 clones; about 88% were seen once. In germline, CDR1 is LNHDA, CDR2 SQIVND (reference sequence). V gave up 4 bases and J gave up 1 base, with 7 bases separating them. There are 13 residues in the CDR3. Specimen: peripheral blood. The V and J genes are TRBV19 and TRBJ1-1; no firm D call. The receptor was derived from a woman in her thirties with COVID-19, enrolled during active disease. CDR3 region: CASSSQSNTEAFF. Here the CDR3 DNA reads TGTGCCAGTAGTAGCCAGTCGAACACTGAAGCTTTCTTT.